This entry is about one TCR beta chain. The target antigen is unknown. Time point described: cycle 4 day 1 (C4D1), after more than five weeks of nivolumab. Every patient relapsed after autologous stem cell transplantation, and brentuximab vedotin exposure varied. The sample comes from a study of PD-1 blockade in classical Hodgkin lymphoma. Looked up from germline, CDR1 is SGHDT and CDR2 is YYEEEE. The CDR3 consists of 14 residues. V shed 0 bases and J shed 0 bases, with 4 bases lying between them. Study outcomes and limitations: The diversity seen at baseline in complete responders resembled that of newly diagnosed patients. With CD4+ cells, TCR diversity rose significantly by C4D1, but not with CD8+ cells.

Produced via immunoSEQ multiplex PCR; TCRdb's table is partial and in-frame only. This table has 100,000 to 120,000 clones, roughly nine tenths appearing once. J is TRBJ1-5 and V is TRBV5-6; D unclear. This receptor was identified in a human donor with classical Hodgkin lymphoma. The input for sequencing was peripheral blood mononuclear cells (PBMCs), taken before the fourth cycle of nivolumab. For the CDR3, the DNA is TGTGCCAGCAGCTTGGGAACTAGCAATCAGCCCCAGCATTTT. This sequence encodes CASSLGTSNQPQHF.